This T cell receptor (beta chain) was captured by sequencing in a study of beta chain features in type 1 diabetes. Study outcomes and limitations: There was a moderate but significant shortening of TCRB CDR3s in all four CD4+ subsets of Type 1 diabetes patients. Patients' naive, central memory and regulatory TCRB repertoires appeared more alike than those of healthy donors.

Expressed TCRB transcripts got sequenced, as all isolated RNA was reverse transcribed. TCRdb's copy holds only in-frame clones and misses some; the assay was immunoSEQ multiplex PCR. The data hold nearly 700,000 clones, with 13% observed a single time. CDR1 is LGHNT and CDR2 is FRNRAP in the germline V gene. This CDR3 region has 18 residues. Trimming removed 5 bases from V and 0 bases from J, with 20 bases in between. This clone has more than one count but fewer than ten. Its target is not known. Sequenced sample: naive CD4+ T cells from blood. This clonotype was obtained from a man aged 18-30 years with type 1 diabetes. The V call is TRBV12-5, the J call TRBJ1-3, with unresolved D. The CDR3 spells CASGHSCTAKYSGNTIYF. The CDR3 DNA sequence: TGTGCTAGTGGTCACTCCTGCACGGCTAAATACTCTGGAAACACCATATATTTT.